This T cell receptor (beta chain) was captured by sequencing in a study of PD-1 blockade in classical Hodgkin lymphoma. Study-level results: Baseline TCR diversity was reportedly lower in newly diagnosed patients than in healthy donors. It was reported as lower still in relapsed/refractory patients.

Each patient's relapse followed autologous stem cell transplantation, and brentuximab vedotin exposure varied. Using immunoSEQ multiplex PCR, the repertoire was profiled, and TCRdb retains in-frame clones only, with some absent. The sample records around 13,000 clones, around 80% being singletons. Looked up from germline, CDR1 is SGHTA and CDR2 is FQGNSA. The CDR3 is 15 amino acids. Between the trimmed V and J ends, which lost 0 bases and 0 bases, there was a span of 7 bases. As regards this clone: Its antigen is not known.

This sequence originates from a human donor with classical Hodgkin lymphoma. The material sequenced was peripheral blood mononuclear cells (PBMCs), taken at baseline. The genes are TRBV7-2 and TRBJ2-3; TRBD2 might be the D (6 bases). The CDR3 DNA reads TGTGCCAGCAGCTTAGCGGGGACTAGCACAGATACGCAGTATTTT. Translation: CASSLAGTSTDTQYF.